The sequence of this TCR beta chain was determined in a study of cytomegalovirus exposure and HLA in healthy donors. Study at large: An earlier analysis found 117 million unique TCR beta sequences from around 180 million T cells.

Points on this clone: Antigen unknown.

Study results and limitations: Later analysis indicated greater clonal expansion among HLA-associated TCR beta chains than among equally common other chains. Exclusion applied to some V segments, including TRBV6-2 and TRBV6-3, as they were indistinguishable. There were a few CMV-associated chains whose specificity for CMV antigens was confirmed in vitro.

Primers included in the PCR were 60 Vbeta and 13 Jbeta primers. Profiling relied on immunoSEQ multiplex PCR, and the TCRdb table lists in-frame clones only, not all of them. The sample includes 150,000 to 200,000 clones, approximately 78% seen only once; the top ten take about 1.5%. Germline V gene data show CDR1 as SGHRS and CDR2 as YFSETQ. This CDR3 contains 16 residues. V was pared by 1 base and J by 7 bases, with 9 bases of the junction left unmatched. Material for sequencing was PBMCs. The receptor was isolated from a male donor in good health and CMV-seronegative. The chain recombines TRBV5-1 with TRBJ1-4; 8 positions agree with TRBD1. As DNA, the CDR3 is TGCGCCAGCAGCTTGAACCCAGCCGGACAGGGTGAAAAACTGTTTTTT. Protein product: CASSLNPAGQGEKLFF.